The text below deals with one T cell receptor (beta chain). This clonotype was counted a few times. Its target antigen remains unknown. Per-nucleotide qualities are absent, and no much larger clonotype sits a single base away. This sample was taken from a study of regulatory T cells in long-lasting Graves disease (dated by TCRdb to the early 2020s). At the level of the whole study: Newly diagnosed Graves' disease patients had taken antithyroid drugs for less than 3 months. This study used TCR sequencing and RNA sequencing of peripheral blood to compare persistent Graves' disease patients against newly diagnosed Graves' disease patients. The study was registered as a clinical trial and conducted in China. TCR sequencing covered roughly 13 persistent and some 20 newly diagnosed Graves' disease patients, some 33 samples in total.

The method was multiplex PCR. These reads were obtained on an Illumina HiSeq 4000. To build TCR beta libraries, CDR3 regions were amplified by Arm-PCR using iRepertoire HTBI primers. Before sequencing, the PCR products underwent gel purification. The source study handled its data this way. Gene usage analysis of CDR3 amino acid clonotypes relied on the 62 TRBV and 14 TRBJ segments identified across samples. COPE and FqMerger were used to merge the filtered high-quality paired reads into contigs. BLAST was used to align contigs to IMGT TRBV, TRBD and TRBJ reference genes, and CDR3 was defined according to IMGT. Clonotypes above 0.1% frequency were classified as highly expanded clones. Shannon entropy was used to measure repertoire diversity, and the Gini coefficient was used to measure V-J evenness. A clonotype found in more than one individual was treated as public. TCRdb passed the public sequencing reads through fastp at Q25 and MiXCR, retaining productive beta sequences. Duplicate CDR3 protein sequences are folded into a single record with the most common DNA and genes. The V and J calls were determined by TCRdb, not by the authors. A total of more than 300,000 distinct CDR3 sequences appear in this sample, around 15% of them only once. 20% to 25% of the sample rests with the top ten.

Inclusive of the bounding cysteine and phenylalanine, the CDR3 is 13 residues long. Only CDR3 DNA is held: 39 bases, read in frame from base 1. The germline V gene (reference sequence) provides CDR1 MNHEY and CDR2 SMNVEV. V drops 0 bases and J drops 6 bases, leaving 9 bases in between. Overall study outcomes, separate from this receptor: Compared with newly diagnosed patients, persistent Graves' disease patients had lower TCR Shannon entropy and fewer highly expanded clones, which suggests clonal expansion. A larger number of public clonotypes was shared among persistent patients (2,741) than among newly diagnosed patients (approximately 1,000). The authors noted that the small sample size was a limitation that may lower accuracy. Peripheral blood alone was examined, since thyroid tissue, which constituted the primary lesion, could not be accessed. TRBV28, TRBJ1-2 and TRBJ2-5 were preferentially used in persistent disease, while TRBV20-1 and TRBJ2-1 were favored in newly diagnosed disease. Only the TCR beta chain was sequenced and analyzed.

According to the study, the label for this sample's time point signals: newly diagnosed GD, antithyroid drugs for less than 3 months. For both TCR sequencing and RNA sequencing, RNA was extracted from PBMCs using TRIzol. The diagnosis of Graves' disease was made according to American Thyroid Association guidelines. Patients were recruited from an endocrinology department in Xi'an, China. Each patient gave about 8.1 milliliters of peripheral blood, collected in an EDTA anticoagulant tube. PBMCs were isolated by Ficoll Paque Plus density gradient separation without further T cell sorting. An Agilent 2100 Bioanalyzer and agarose gel were used to assess RNA quality, and a NanoDrop 2000 was used to measure RNA concentration. The sample was also reused in another study, on T cells in Graves' hyperthyroidism and ophthalmopathy. From the second report: A patient counted as having stable Graves' hyperthyroidism if no progression to ophthalmopathy occurred over 18 months of follow-up. Hyperthyroidism patients were aged 18 to 65 years and newly diagnosed, with disease duration of less than 2 months. Any patient with an uncontrolled infection, another autoimmune disease, pregnancy or lactation was excluded. Diagnoses were based on clinical symptoms, serum thyroxine and TRAb, thyroid ultrasound and orbital computed tomography. The TCR CDR3 was subjected to a first round of RT-PCR using the HTBI primer set and the Qiagen OneStep RT-PCR kit. Most expanded thyroid clonotypes (frequency above 0.001) were also found in blood, which suggests that blood repertoires may mirror thyroid immune responses. A 13 V-J signature model separated ophthalmopathy from stable hyperthyroidism, with around 91% sensitivity and 81.08% specificity in cross-validation and 80%/75% in testing. In validation, progression to ophthalmopathy was predicted by the model with 70.59% sensitivity and just over 72% specificity, a median of about 6 months before onset. TCR V-J signatures able to tell the groups apart were searched for in a discovery cohort of 90 to 100 patients, of whom around 43 had Graves' ophthalmopathy and 57 had stable Graves' hyperthyroidism. Whether ophthalmopathy could be predicted prospectively was tested in an independent validation cohort made up of roughly 19 hyperthyroidism patients plus 17 patients who later progressed to ophthalmopathy. For training and testing, the 95 to 100 patients in the discovery cohort were randomly divided in a 7:3 ratio. The study also compared thyroid tissue and blood T-cell repertoires from over 5 Graves' hyperthyroidism patients. Following sampling, methimazole starting at 30 mg daily was given to hyperthyroidism patients, and high-dose intravenous methylprednisolone was given to ophthalmopathy patients. Libraries were constructed in a second round of multiplex PCR, after which size selection and purification were performed. The libraries were sequenced on an Illumina HiSeq2000 using paired-end 100 bp reads. SOAPnuke was used to process the raw data, with reads discarded if the reads contained adapters or uncalled bases, had a mean Phred below 15, or lacked an exact constant-primer or identifier match. COPE v1.2.5 was used to merge high-quality paired reads, and clonotypes were defined as unique nucleotide sequences. MiTCR v1.1 was used to align clonotypes to the IMGT TRBV, TRBD and TRBJ reference segments. The analysis was restricted to V-J combinations with a frequency above 0.0001, which together covered about 99% of the repertoires. A TCS score was defined as the ratio between F50 (clonal expansion) and ExV (chaos), using BLOSUM62-based TCRdist between CDR3 peptides within each V-J. Welch's t-statistics and random forest reduced 500 to 650 V-J features to under 15, which were used in a naive Bayes classifier (R e1071). Sample size was not statistically predetermined, and investigators were not blinded to group allocation. The paper reports TCR Vbeta CDR3 sequencing of some 140 peripheral blood samples: some 41 ophthalmopathy, fewer than 80 hyperthyroidism and 17 progressor patients.

Sequenced material: peripheral blood mononuclear cells (PBMCs), taken at new diagnosis, from a patient treated with antithyroid drugs. This TCR derives from a woman between 18 and 29 years old with Graves disease. Donor details come from another sample of the same person, matched by shared clones. The receptor chain draws on TRBV27 and TRBJ2-7, with no reliable assignment of the D segment. CDR3 reads: CASSLSTSGEQYF. The DNA is as follows: TGTGCCAGCAGTTTATCAACATCCGGCGAGCAGTACTTC.